These 21 T cell receptor beta chains originate from one sample sequenced in a study of blood T cell repertoires in COVID-19 (TCRdb year 2020). Library construction relied on the immunoSEQ multiplex PCR assay. Imported from immuneACCESS, the table was reduced by TCRdb to in-frame sequences with V and J called. These copies leave out some clones; in studies compared against another copy, an unresolved V gene accounts for under half, and the cause of the remainder is not known. The sample has 220,000 or so clones on record, roughly 84% of them singletons. The top ten clonotypes cover 5.5% to 7.5% of the sample. The sample consisted of PBMCs or T cells enriched from blood (not recorded which). The source is a woman aged 40 to 49 who had recovered from COVID-19.

This sequence joins TRBV11-2 and TRBJ2-7; the match to TRBD2 covers 7 bases. Germline V CDR1 and CDR2: SGHAT, FQNNGV. Trimming at V came to 4 bases and at J to 3 bases, leaving 9 bases not matched to a gene. This CDR3 has 15 residues. The CDR3 sequence is CASSSLGGSDYEQYF. The CDR3 DNA reads as TGTGCCAGCAGCTCGCTCGGGGGGAGTGACTACGAGCAGTACTTC. Supplemented by reference TRBV11-2 and TRBJ2-7, the full variable domain reads EAGVAQSPRYKIIEKRQSVAFWCNPISGHATLYWYQQILGQGPKLLIQFQNNGVVDDSQLPKDRFSAERLKGVDSTLKIQPAKLEDSAVYLCASSSLGGSDYEQYFGPGTRLTVT.

This chain connects TRBV30 to TRBJ2-7; D is uncertain. The CDR3 is made up of 13 amino acids. V was shortened by 6 bases and J by 4 bases, with 16 bases between the two germline ends. Germline V gives CDR1 GTSNPN, CDR2 SVGIG (reference sequence). CDR3 amino acids: CACRARRVYEQYF. The CDR3 DNA reads TGTGCCTGCAGAGCCCGACGGGTGTACGAGCAGTACTTC. Complete variable domain (other parts from reference TRBV30 and TRBJ2-7): SQTIHQWPATLVQPVGSPLSLECTVEGTSNPNLYWYRQAAGRGLQLLFYSVGIGQISSEVPQNLSASRPQDRQFILSSKKLLLSDSGFYLCACRARRVYEQYFGPGTRLTVT.

This chain connects TRBV5-4 to TRBJ2-7; D not resolved. From germline, CDR1 is SGHNT and CDR2 YYREEE (reference sequence). V lost 4 bases, J lost 3 bases, and 11 bases lay in between. This CDR3 region has 13 residues. CDR3 sequence: CASSMSSGYEQYF. CDR3 DNA sequence: TGTGCCAGCAGCATGTCGAGTGGCTACGAGCAGTACTTC.

This sequence joins TRBV11-2 and TRBJ2-6; D is perhaps TRBD2 (5 bases). This CDR3 is 16 amino acids long. Trimming shortened V by 5 bases and J by 4 bases, and 15 bases separated the two germline ends. Germline-derived CDR1 and CDR2 are SGHAT and FQNNGV. The CDR3 DNA is TGTGCCAGCAGCCTAGCCTCCCCGGGGGGGGCCAACGTCCTGACTTTC. Amino acid sequence: CASSLASPGGANVLTF.

This clone was counted a single time. The genes are TRBV25-1 and TRBJ2-1; the D gene is possibly TRBD2 (5 bases). The CDR3 length is 14 residues. Trimming took 7 bases from V and 3 from J, leaving 13 bases between them. Germline CDR1 and CDR2: MGHDK and SYGVNS. This chain's CDR3 is CASTIGGGYNEQFF. CDR3 sequence (DNA): TGTGCCAGCACCATAGGTGGAGGCTACAATGAGCAGTTCTTC.

J is TRBJ2-3 and V is TRBV5-6, with D maybe TRBD2 (6 bases). The V gene lost 7 bases and the J gene lost 6 bases, with 15 bases spanning the gap. This CDR3 comprises 13 residues. Germline V gene sequence: CDR1 SGHDT, CDR2 YYEEEE. The CDR3 here is CASQNARGDTQYF. The CDR3, as DNA: TGTGCCAGCCAAAACGCACGGGGGGATACGCAGTATTTT.

The V and J genes are TRBV27 and TRBJ2-7; 11 nucleotides line up with TRBD2. V lost 5 bases and J lost 7; bases outside the gene matches: 13. The CDR3 spans 16 residues. Germline assignment: CDR1 MNHEY and CDR2 SMNVEV (reference sequence). In DNA form, the CDR3 reads TGTGCCAGCAGTACAATAGCGGGAGGGCCACGGTGGGAGCAGTACTTC. Its translation: CASSTIAGGPRWEQYF.

This chain connects TRBV30 to TRBJ1-2; no clear D. CDR1 GTSNPN and CDR2 SVGIG come from the germline V gene (reference sequence). The CDR3 has 13 residues. V lost 8 bases to trimming and J lost 4 bases, with 17 bases between them. The CDR3 is CAREEGWSYGYTF. The CDR3 nucleotides read TGTGCCCGGGAGGAAGGTTGGAGCTATGGCTACACCTTC.

This chain connects TRBV30 to TRBJ2-1; 10 bases agree with TRBD2. Germline assignment: CDR1 GTSNPN and CDR2 SVGIG (reference sequence). The CDR3 is 15 residues long. V was clipped by 5 bases and J by 10 bases; unmatched bases: 14. CDR3 nucleotides: TGTGCCTGGGAATCTGGACTAGCGGTCCTCGGGGAGCAGTTCTTC. Amino acids: CAWESGLAVLGEQFF. Filled out from reference TRBV30 and TRBJ2-1, the complete variable domain reads SQTIHQWPATLVQPVGSPLSLECTVEGTSNPNLYWYRQAAGRGLQLLFYSVGIGQISSEVPQNLSASRPQDRQFILSSKKLLLSDSGFYLCAWESGLAVLGEQFFGPGTRLTVL.

There are a few counts of this clone. CDR3 nucleotide sequence: TGTGCCTGGAGTGTACAAATCGGGAGGTACCTTGAGCAGTTCTTC. Protein sequence: CAWSVQIGRYLEQFF. This chain uses TRBV30 with TRBJ2-1; 7 bases align to TRBD2. Germline CDR1 is GTSNPN and CDR2 is SVGIG (reference sequence). V shed 0 bases, J shed 9 bases, and the junction held 11 bases outside the gene matches. This CDR3 spans 15 amino acids.

This sequence joins TRBV18 and TRBJ2-5; TRBD2 matches 8 bases. Per germline, CDR1 KGHSH and CDR2 LQKENI. CDR3 length: 15 residues. The ends lost 2 bases at V and 4 bases at J; junction bases unmatched: 6. The DNA of the CDR3 is TGTGCCAGCTCACCAGGGACTCGGGAGGGAGAGACCCAGTACTTC. This sequence encodes CASSPGTREGETQYF.

CDR3 DNA sequence: TGTGCCAGCAGCCAAGGGAGGACGTCAATGAACACTGAAGCTTTCTTT. It codes for CASSQGRTSMNTEAFF. The V gene is TRBV3-1 (or the pseudogene TRBV3-2), the J gene TRBJ1-1; D gene unclear. Germline lookup yields CDR1 LGHDT and CDR2 YNNKEL (reference sequence). Trimming took 1 base from V and 0 from J, leaving 12 bases between them. There are 16 residues in the CDR3.

J is TRBJ1-4 and V is TRBV28, with D tentatively TRBD1 (5 bases). V gave up 9 bases and J gave up 10 bases, with 18 bases separating them. There are 13 residues in the CDR3. Looked up from germline, CDR1 is MDHEN and CDR2 is SYDVKM. CDR3 coding DNA: TGTGCCAGTGGGGGACTGATCGATGGAAAACTGTTTTTT. Protein sequence: CASGGLIDGKLFF.

This clone was picked up a small number of times. This chain links TRBV30 with TRBJ1-2; a weak D match, TRBD1 (6 bases). Trimming left V 5 bases short and J 1 base short, with 11 bases between. The germline V gene has CDR1 GTSNPN and CDR2 SVGIG (reference sequence). The CDR3 is 13 amino acids. The chain's CDR3 is CAWRDTRNYGYTF. The CDR3 nucleotides read TGTGCCTGGCGGGACACCCGTAACTATGGCTACACCTTC.

This chain joins TRBV19 and TRBJ1-5, with D perhaps matching TRBD1 (5 bases). CDR1 is LNHDA and CDR2 is SQIVND in the germline V gene (reference sequence). Trimming removed 10 bases from V and 2 bases from J, with 15 bases in between. CDR3 size: 14 residues. The CDR3 nucleotides read TGTGCCACCTTCGACAGCTTCGGCAATCAGCCCCAGCATTTT. Amino acid sequence: CATFDSFGNQPQHF.

This chain links TRBV11-2 with TRBJ2-1, with unresolved D. Trimming cost V 1 base and J 7 bases, with 17 bases left between them. The CDR3 has 16 residues. CDR1 is SGHAT, CDR2 FQNNGV, per germline. CDR3 sequence: CASSLGSSSSKNEQFF. DNA of the CDR3: TGTGCCAGCAGCTTAGGCTCTAGTAGCTCCAAGAATGAGCAGTTCTTC.

V and J are TRBV6-1 and TRBJ2-2; D may be TRBD1 (6 bases). The CDR3 is made up of 17 amino acids. V shed 4 bases and J shed 1 base, with 16 bases lying between them. Germline CDR1 and CDR2: MNHNS and SASEGT. The CDR3 DNA follows: TGTGCCAGCAGTGGGGGCCTGGGGACATTGAACACCGGGGAGCTGTTTTTT. It is translated as CASSGGLGTLNTGELFF.

The V and J genes are TRBV4-1 and TRBJ1-2, with D possibly matching TRBD1 (5 bases). This CDR3 is 13 amino acids long. Germline V CDR1 and CDR2: MGHRA, YSYEKL. Trimming took 1 base from V and 4 from J, leaving 7 bases between them. The CDR3 DNA reads as TGCGCCAGCAGCCAAGCCGGGGGCTATGGCTACACCTTC. Translated: CASSQAGGYGYTF.

The chain has TRBV5-4 and TRBJ2-1; TRBD2 might be the D (5 bases). The CDR3 contains 15 residues. V was pared by 0 bases and J by 5 bases, with 12 bases between. CDR1 is SGHNT, CDR2 YYREEE, per germline (reference sequence). The CDR3 sequence: CASSLAGFRNNEQFF. The CDR3, as DNA: TGTGCCAGCAGCTTGGCGGGGTTTAGGAACAATGAGCAGTTCTTC.

The V call is TRBV6-5, the J call TRBJ1-1; TRBD1 might be the D (5 bases). Germline V gene lookup returns CDR1 MNHEY and CDR2 SVGAGI. Trimming cost V 8 bases and J 5 bases, with 18 bases left between them. CDR3 length: 14 amino acids. The CDR3: CASHLLGGRTEAFF. DNA for the CDR3: TGTGCCAGCCATCTGTTGGGGGGGAGGACTGAAGCTTTCTTT.

The chain links TRBV9 to TRBJ1-5, with D perhaps matching TRBD1 (5 bases). The CDR3 runs to 16 residues. CDR1 is SGDLS and CDR2 is YYNGEE in the germline V gene. Deletions cut 4 bases from V and 4 bases from J, with 18 bases between. In nucleotides, the CDR3 is TGTGCCAGCAGCAGAAGGACCGGGGGACGGAATCAGCCCCAGCATTTT. Translated: CASSRRTGGRNQPQHF.